The present entry profiles one T cell receptor beta chain with its context. This table comes from immunoSEQ multiplex PCR, and its TCRdb copy is limited to in-frame clones, with some not included. The sample lists roughly 42,000 clones, more than 80% occurring once. The CDR3 is made up of 15 amino acids. V lost 5 bases, J lost 2 bases, and 3 bases stayed unmatched. Germline V gene lookup returns CDR1 SGHTA and CDR2 FQGNSA. This sample is part of a study of blood T cell repertoires in COVID-19. The rearrangement links TRBV7-2 to TRBJ1-5; the match to TRBD1 covers 10 bases. The origin of this receptor is a man aged 50-59 years with COVID-19, enrolled during active disease. Sequencing was performed on peripheral blood. The CDR3 DNA reads TGTGCCAGCAGCCCCGGGACAGGGGGCAATCAGCCCCAGCATTTT. It yields the protein CASSPGTGGNQPQHF. Full variable domain (remainder filled in from reference TRBV7-2 and TRBJ1-5): GAGVSQSPSNKVTEKGKDVELRCDPISGHTALYWYRQSLGQGLEFLIYFQGNSAPDKSGLPSDRFSAERTGGSVSTLTIQRTQQEDSAVYLCASSPGTGGNQPQHFGDGTRLSIL.